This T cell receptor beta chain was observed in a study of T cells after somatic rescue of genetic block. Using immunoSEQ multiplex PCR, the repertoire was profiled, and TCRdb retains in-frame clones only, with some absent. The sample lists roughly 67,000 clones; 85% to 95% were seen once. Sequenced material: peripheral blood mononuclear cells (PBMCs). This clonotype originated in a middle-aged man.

In DNA form, the CDR3 reads TGTGCCAGCAGTTCCACCACAGAACCTAATGAAAAACTGTTTTTT. Its translation is CASSSTTEPNEKLFF. The chain combines TRBV6-6 with TRBJ1-4, with D unresolved. CDR1 is MNHNY, CDR2 SVGAGI, per germline (reference sequence). CDR3 length equals 15 residues. V lost 4 bases, J lost 3 bases, and 12 bases lay in between.